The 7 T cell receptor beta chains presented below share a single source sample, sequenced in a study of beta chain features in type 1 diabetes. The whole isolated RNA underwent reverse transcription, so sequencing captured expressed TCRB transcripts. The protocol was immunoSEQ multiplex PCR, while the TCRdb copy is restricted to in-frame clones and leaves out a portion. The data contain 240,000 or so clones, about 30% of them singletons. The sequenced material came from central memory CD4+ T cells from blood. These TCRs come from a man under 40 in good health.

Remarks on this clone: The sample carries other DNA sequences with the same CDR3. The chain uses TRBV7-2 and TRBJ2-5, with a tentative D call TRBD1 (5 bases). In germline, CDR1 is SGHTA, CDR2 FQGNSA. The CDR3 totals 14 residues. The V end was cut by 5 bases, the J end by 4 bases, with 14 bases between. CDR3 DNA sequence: TGTGCCAGCAGCCTAGGACACTCCGGAGAGACCCAGTACTTC. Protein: CASSLGHSGETQYF.

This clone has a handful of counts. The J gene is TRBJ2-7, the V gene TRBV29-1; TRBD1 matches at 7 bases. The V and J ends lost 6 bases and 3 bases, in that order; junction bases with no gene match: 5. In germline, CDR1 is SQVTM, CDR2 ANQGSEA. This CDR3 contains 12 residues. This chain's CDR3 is CSVRQGVYEQYF. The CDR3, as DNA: TGCAGCGTGAGGCAGGGGGTCTACGAGCAGTACTTC.

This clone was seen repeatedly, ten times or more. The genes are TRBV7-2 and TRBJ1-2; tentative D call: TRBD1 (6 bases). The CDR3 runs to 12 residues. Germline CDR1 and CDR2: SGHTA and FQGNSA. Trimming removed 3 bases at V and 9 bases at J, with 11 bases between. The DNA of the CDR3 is TGTGCCAGCAGCTTTGGGACAATGAGCTACACCTTC. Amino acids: CASSFGTMSYTF.

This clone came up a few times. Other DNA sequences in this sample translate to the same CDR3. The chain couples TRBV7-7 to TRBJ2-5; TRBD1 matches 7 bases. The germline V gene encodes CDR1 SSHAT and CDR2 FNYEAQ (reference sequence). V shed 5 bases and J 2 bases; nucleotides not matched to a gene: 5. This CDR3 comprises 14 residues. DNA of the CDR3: TGTGCCAGCAGCCTAGGGACAGCGCAAGAGACCCAGTACTTC. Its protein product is CASSLGTAQETQYF.

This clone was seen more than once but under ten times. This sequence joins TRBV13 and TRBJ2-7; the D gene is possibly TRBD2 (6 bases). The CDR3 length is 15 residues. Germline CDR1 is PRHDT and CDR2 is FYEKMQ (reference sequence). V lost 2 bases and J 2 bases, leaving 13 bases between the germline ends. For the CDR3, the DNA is TGTGCCAGCAGCTTAAGCGGCGGGGTGACCTACGAGCAGTACTTC. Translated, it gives CASSLSGGVTYEQYF.

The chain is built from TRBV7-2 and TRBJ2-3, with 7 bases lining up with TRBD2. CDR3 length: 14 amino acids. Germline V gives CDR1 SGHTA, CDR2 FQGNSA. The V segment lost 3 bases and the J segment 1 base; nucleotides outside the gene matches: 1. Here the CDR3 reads CASSFTSGTDTQYF. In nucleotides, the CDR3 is TGTGCCAGCAGCTTCACTAGCGGCACAGATACGCAGTATTTT.

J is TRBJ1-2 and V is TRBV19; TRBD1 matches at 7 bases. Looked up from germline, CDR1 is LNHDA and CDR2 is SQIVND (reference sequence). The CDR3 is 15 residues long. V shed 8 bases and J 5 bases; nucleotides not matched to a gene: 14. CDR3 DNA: TGTGCCAGTTCCCCGACAGGGCTAGGAGGGTATGGCTACACCTTC. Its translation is CASSPTGLGGYGYTF. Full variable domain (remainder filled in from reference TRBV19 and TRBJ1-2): DGGITQSPKYLFRKEGQNVTLSCEQNLNHDAMYWYRQDPGQGLRLIYYSQIVNDFQKGDIAEGYSVSREKKESFPLTVTSAQKNPTAFYLCASSPTGLGGYGYTFGSGTRLTVV.